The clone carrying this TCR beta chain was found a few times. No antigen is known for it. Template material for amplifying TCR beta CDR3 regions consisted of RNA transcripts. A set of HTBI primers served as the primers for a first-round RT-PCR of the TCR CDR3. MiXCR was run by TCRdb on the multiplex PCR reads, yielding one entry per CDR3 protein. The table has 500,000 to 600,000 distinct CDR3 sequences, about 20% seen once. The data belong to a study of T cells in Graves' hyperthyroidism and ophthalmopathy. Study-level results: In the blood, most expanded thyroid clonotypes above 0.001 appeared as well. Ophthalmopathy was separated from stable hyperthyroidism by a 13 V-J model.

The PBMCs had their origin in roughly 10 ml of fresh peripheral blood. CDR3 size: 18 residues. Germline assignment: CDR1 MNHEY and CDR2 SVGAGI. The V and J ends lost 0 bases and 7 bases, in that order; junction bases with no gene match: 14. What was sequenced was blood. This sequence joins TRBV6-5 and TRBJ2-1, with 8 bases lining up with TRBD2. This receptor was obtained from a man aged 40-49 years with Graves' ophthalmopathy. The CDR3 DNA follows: TGTGCCAGCAGTTACTCGGGTCGGGAGGGCCAGTGGGGAAATGAGCAGTTCTTC. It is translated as CASSYSGREGQWGNEQFF.